The present TCR beta chain was sequenced within a study of CD8 T cells in Susac syndrome (dated by TCRdb to between 2018 and 2021). Background for the entire study: Repertoire sequencing was used to test whether CD8+ T cell activation and differentiation in Susac syndrome was antigen driven. General study outcomes and caveats: The number of individuals in the TCR sequencing and HLA analysis was recognized as being relatively small.

Comments on this clonotype: Its antigen is not yet known. No base quality values were provided; no much bigger clone lies one nucleotide off.

RNA was extracted using the RNeasy kit, and roughly 0.5 to 1 microgram was reverse transcribed with random hexamers. TCR beta CDR3 regions were amplified with the immunoSEQ multiplex PCR assay covering 54 Vbeta and 13 Jbeta segments. PCR amplification bias was corrected by using a synthetic template baseline for primer optimization and computational correction. The source study handled its data this way. Reads were assigned to V, D and J genes according to IMGT and analyzed in immunoSEQ Analyzer, with only productive sequences retained. Clonality was calculated as one minus the Shannon entropy normalized by log2 of the number of productive unique sequences. Public and private clones were assessed among the 100 most prevalent clones of each patient and control. A clone was defined as Susac-specific if it was absent from the healthy and MS cohorts, from some 980 published viral clones and from other ImmuneACCESS disease sequences. TCRdb's own reprocessing of the public reads used fastp at Q25 and MiXCR and kept productive beta chains. Every CDR3 protein is listed once, alongside the most common genes and DNA of its rows. The V and J calls reflect TCRdb's pipeline rather than the authors' work. Present in this sample are nearly 200,000 distinct CDR3 sequences, 90% to 95% of which were seen just once. The ten largest clones add up to 0.093% of the sample.

The germline V gene encodes CDR1 KGHDR and CDR2 SFDVKD. From the cysteine up to the phenylalanine, the CDR3 has a length of 13 residues. Of all the DNA, just the CDR3 is kept, 39 bases in frame from base 1. The junction shows trimming of 5 bases on V and 1 base on J, plus 6 bases between the germline ends. High-throughput TCR beta sequencing profiled peripheral blood CD8+ and CD4+ T cells from healthy donors, Susac syndrome patients and multiple sclerosis patients. The multiple sclerosis controls were treatment-naive patients who had stable or active relapsing-remitting disease and met the revised McDonald criteria. Bulk CD8+ and CD4+ T cells were purified by magnetic negative isolation, whereas CD8+ TEMRA cells were enriched by FACS. Blood was drawn into EDTA tubes, processed within 24 hours, and PBMCs were isolated by density gradient centrifugation. PBMCs intended for TCR sequencing were cryopreserved in liquid nitrogen and thawed later in a water bath at 37 degrees C. The sorted or isolated CD4+, CD8+ and CD8+ TEMRA cells had a purity of 90% or higher.

Sequences were obtained from CD4+ T cells from PBMCs. The TCR sequence derives from a human donor with multiple sclerosis. Here the chain combines TRBV24-1 and TRBJ2-3; the D gene is unclear. The nucleotide sequence is given as TGTGCCACCAGTGCGTGGGGCACAGATACGCAGTATTTT. The resulting protein is CATSAWGTDTQYF.